The clone carrying this TCR beta chain was picked up many times. The investigators amplified TCR beta CDR3 regions from RNA transcripts. HTBI primers were employed in a first-round RT-PCR of the TCR CDR3. MiXCR was run by TCRdb on the multiplex PCR reads, yielding one entry per CDR3 protein. The data show under 700,000 distinct CDR3 sequences, 46% seen once. Clinical symptoms, serum thyroxine and TRAb, thyroid ultrasound and orbital computed tomography together formed the diagnostic basis. Looked up from germline, CDR1 is DFQATT and CDR2 is SNEGSKA (reference sequence). This CDR3 has 11 amino acids. The germline V and J ends were trimmed by 0 bases and 0 bases, with 0 bases remaining between them. The sample comes from a study of T cells in Graves' hyperthyroidism and ophthalmopathy.

J is TRBJ2-7 and V is TRBV20-1; D is unclear. The sequenced material came from peripheral blood or thyroid tissue (not recorded which). This sequence was found in a woman aged 18-30 years with Graves' hyperthyroidism. The CDR3 coding sequence is TGCAGTGCTAGAGACTCCTACGAGCAGTACTTC. Translating it yields CSARDSYEQYF.